The 18 T cell receptor beta chains below were found in one sample sequenced in a study of blood T cell repertoires in COVID-19. Repertoires were generated with immunoSEQ multiplex PCR, while TCRdb's copy carries only in-frame clones and drops some. The sample contains around 190,000 clones, 75% to 90% of which appear only once. The sequenced material came from peripheral blood. The receptors come from an older woman with acute or convalescent COVID-19.

V usage is TRBV19 and J usage is TRBJ1-5; 7 bases match TRBD1. From germline, CDR1 is LNHDA and CDR2 SQIVND (reference sequence). The CDR3 is 17 amino acids. After removal of 5 bases from V and 0 bases from J, the junction contained 10 bases not matched to a gene. For the CDR3, the DNA is TGTGCCAGTAGTTTAGGGACAGCTCAATATAGCAATCAGCCCCAGCATTTT. The encoded protein is CASSLGTAQYSNQPQHF. Combining the CDR3 with reference TRBV19 and TRBJ1-5 gives the whole variable domain DGGITQSPKYLFRKEGQNVTLSCEQNLNHDAMYWYRQDPGQGLRLIYYSQIVNDFQKGDIAEGYSVSREKKESFPLTVTSAQKNPTAFYLCASSLGTAQYSNQPQHFGDGTRLSIL.

The chain couples TRBV10-1 to TRBJ1-5, with 9 bases that match TRBD1. The germline V gene encodes CDR1 WNHNN and CDR2 SYGVQD (reference sequence). J lost 7 bases, V lost 7 bases, and 11 bases had no gene match. The CDR3 length is 15 residues. In DNA, the CDR3 is TGCGCCAGCACCTATGACAGGGGGGTGGCCCAGCCCCAGCATTTT. It is translated as CASTYDRGVAQPQHF.

The chain employs TRBV11-2 and TRBJ1-1; D is unresolved. V lost 1 base to trimming and J lost 6 bases, with 9 bases between them. The CDR3 loop spans 13 amino acids. The V gene's germline CDR1 is SGHAT and CDR2 FQNNGV. In nucleotides, the CDR3 is TGTGCCAGCAGCTTAGTGGGGAGCGCTGAAGCTTTCTTT. Encoded protein: CASSLVGSAEAFF.

The chain carries TRBV28 and TRBJ1-2; tentative D call: TRBD1 (6 bases). The germline gives CDR1 MDHEN, CDR2 SYDVKM. V lost 3 bases and J 4 bases, leaving 12 bases between the germline ends. This CDR3 region has 14 residues. CDR3 nucleotides: TGTGCCAGCAGTTTGGGGACACCTCTCTATGGCTACACCTTC. Its translation: CASSLGTPLYGYTF.

The gene calls are TRBV30 and TRBJ2-5; D not resolved. Trimming removed 2 bases at V and 5 bases at J, with 12 bases between. CDR3 length: 13 residues. Germline V gene lookup returns CDR1 GTSNPN and CDR2 SVGIG (reference sequence). The CDR3 nucleotides are TGTGCCTGGAGTCGCCTATCCGGGGAGACCCAGTACTTC. Amino acids: CAWSRLSGETQYF.

V is TRBV7-3 and J is TRBJ2-1; 11 nucleotides line up with TRBD2. The CDR3 has 16 residues. Germline CDR1 reads SGHTA; CDR2 reads FQGTGA. V lost 5 bases, J lost 7 bases, and 10 bases stayed unmatched. CDR3 nucleotide sequence: TGTGCCAGCAGCCCCAATGGGGCTAGCGGGAGGAATGAGCAGTTCTTC. This encodes CASSPNGASGRNEQFF.

The J gene is TRBJ2-1, the V gene TRBV7-9; the D gene is possibly TRBD1 (5 bases). With 5 bases removed from V and 1 base from J, the gap between germline ends came to 12 bases. The germline V gene encodes CDR1 SEHNR and CDR2 FQNEAQ (reference sequence). This CDR3 has 15 residues. Here the CDR3 reads CASSVRAGSYNEQFF. The DNA of the CDR3 is TGTGCCAGCAGCGTCAGGGCTGGATCCTACAATGAGCAGTTCTTC.

The chain joins TRBV19 to TRBJ2-7, with D perhaps TRBD1 (5 bases). The CDR3 is 12 amino acids. V shed 11 bases and J shed 4 bases, with 15 bases lying between them. Germline CDR1 and CDR2: LNHDA and SQIVND (reference sequence). The CDR3 sequence is CAPLGDPYEQYF. DNA of the CDR3: TGTGCCCCATTAGGGGATCCATACGAGCAGTACTTC.

This clone has more than one count but fewer than ten. V usage is TRBV4-2 and J usage is TRBJ1-1; D gene uncertain. V lost 0 bases and J lost 1, with 9 bases in between. The germline CDR1 and CDR2 sequences are LGHNA and YNFKEQ. The CDR3 is made up of 15 amino acids. For the CDR3, the DNA is TGTGCCAGCAGCCAAGACTCTCAGTGGAACACTGAAGCTTTCTTT. Its translation is CASSQDSQWNTEAFF.

This sequence joins TRBV10-3 and TRBJ1-3; the D is unclear. Trimming left V 8 bases short and J 2 bases short, with 10 bases between. Germline assignment: CDR1 ENHRY and CDR2 SYGVKD. This CDR3 has 13 residues. Here the CDR3 DNA reads TGTGCCATCCGGGAGATCACTGGAAACACCATATATTTT. This translates into CAIREITGNTIYF.

The rearrangement joins TRBV6-5 to TRBJ1-2; D is unresolved. V lost 5 bases and J 2 bases, leaving 9 bases between the germline ends. The CDR3 length is 13 residues. Looked up from germline, CDR1 is MNHEY and CDR2 is SVGAGI. The CDR3 nucleotides read TGTGCCAGCAGTCTACTCCGCAACTATGGCTACACCTTC. It is translated as CASSLLRNYGYTF.

This chain connects TRBV9 to TRBJ1-6, with D possibly being TRBD1 (6 bases). Germline CDR1 and CDR2: SGDLS and YYNGEE. The V gene lost 4 bases and the J gene lost 7 bases, with 15 bases spanning the gap. This CDR3 region has 15 residues. The DNA of the CDR3 is TGTGCCAGCAGCTCCCAAATAACAGGGAATTCACCCCTCCACTTT. It codes for CASSSQITGNSPLHF.

The rearrangement joins TRBV3-1 (or the pseudogene TRBV3-2) to TRBJ2-3, with a tentative D call TRBD2 (6 bases). V lost 4 bases, J lost 0 bases, and 14 bases lay in between. Germline assignment: CDR1 LGHDT and CDR2 YNNKEL (reference sequence). The CDR3 is made up of 16 amino acids. The CDR3 spells CASSRHAGTSTDTQYF. CDR3 bases: TGTGCCAGCAGCCGCCACGCCGGGACTAGCACAGATACGCAGTATTTT.

This clone was detected only a few times. V gene TRBV30 combines with J gene TRBJ1-3; D gene unclear. From germline, CDR1 is GTSNPN and CDR2 SVGIG (reference sequence). The CDR3 is 14 amino acids. V lost 3 bases and J lost 0, with 9 bases in between. CDR3 nucleotides: TGTGCCTGGAGACGAGACTTCTCTGGAAACACCATATATTTT. Amino acids: CAWRRDFSGNTIYF.

This clone was seen just once. This rearrangement joins TRBV19 to TRBJ2-4; tentatively, D is TRBD2 (6 bases). V lost 1 base, J lost 1 base, and 11 bases lay in between. The CDR3 contains 16 residues. Germline-derived CDR1 and CDR2 are LNHDA and SQIVND (reference sequence). As DNA, the CDR3 is TGTGCCAGTAGTATAGCCGGGAGAGGCGCCAAAAACATTCAGTACTTC. Protein sequence: CASSIAGRGAKNIQYF.

The rearrangement uses TRBV19 and TRBJ2-7; TRBD2 aligns across 10 bases. Germline V lookup: CDR1 LNHDA, CDR2 SQIVND (reference sequence). The CDR3 consists of 18 residues. The V gene end was trimmed by 7 bases and the J gene end by 2 bases; junction bases not matched to a gene: 17. The CDR3 DNA is TGTGCCAGTACCCCCCGGTGGGGGCTAGCGGGAGTCCCCTACGAGCAGTACTTC. Protein product: CASTPRWGLAGVPYEQYF.

The chain recombines TRBV11-2 with TRBJ1-4; possible D gene TRBD1, 6 bases. V was shortened by 6 bases and J by 3 bases, with 11 bases between the two germline ends. The CDR3 consists of 14 residues. Germline V gene data show CDR1 as SGHAT and CDR2 as FQNNGV. CDR3 nucleotide sequence: TGTGCCAGCAGTCGGGACATGTCTAATGAAAAACTGTTTTTT. Protein: CASSRDMSNEKLFF.

V and J are TRBV27 and TRBJ2-1; 8 bases align to TRBD2. Unmatched junction bases numbered 27, after V lost 3 bases and J lost 8 bases. The CDR3 totals 21 residues. Germline V gene lookup returns CDR1 MNHEY and CDR2 SMNVEV (reference sequence). CDR3 in DNA: TGTGCCAGCAGTTTTAAAGGGTCACTACGTTCCGGGACTAGATTTTTCGATGAGCAGTTCTTC. This encodes CASSFKGSLRSGTRFFDEQFF.